These 9 T cell receptor beta chains originate from one sample sequenced in a study of siplizumab effects on memory and regulatory T cells. Data came from immunoSEQ multiplex PCR; TCRdb stores just in-frame clones and leaves some out. The repertoire has just under 85,000 clones, 80% to 90% of them found once; the top ten carry approximately 1.5%. The sample consisted of Tregs sorted from blood. These TCRs come from a human donor in good health.

The genes are TRBV7-6 and TRBJ2-5; D might be TRBD2 (5 bases). Per germline, CDR1 SGHVS and CDR2 FNYEAQ. Trimming shortened V by 3 bases and J by 4 bases, and 6 bases separated the two germline ends. The CDR3 runs 12 residues. CDR3 bases: TGTGCCAGCAGCTTGGGGAGAGAGACCCAGTACTTC. This gives the protein CASSLGRETQYF.

The rearrangement links TRBV6-6 to TRBJ2-7; D remains unclear. V was trimmed by 6 bases and J by 2 bases, leaving 8 bases between them. The CDR3 loop spans 12 amino acids. In germline, CDR1 is MNHNY, CDR2 SVGAGI (reference sequence). In DNA form, the CDR3 reads TGTGCCAGCAGCCGATCAGCCTACGAGCAGTACTTC. This codes for CASSRSAYEQYF.

The CDR3 loop is CASSSGRVSYEQYF. The CDR3 DNA reads TGCGCCAGCAGCTCAGGACGGGTCTCCTACGAGCAGTACTTC. The chain combines TRBV5-1 with TRBJ2-7; no reliable D call. Germline V gene sequence: CDR1 SGHRS, CDR2 YFSETQ. V gave up 3 bases and J gave up 0 bases, with 10 bases separating them. The CDR3 is made up of 14 amino acids.

For the CDR3, the DNA is TGCGCCAGCAGCCAAGATCGGGGGCATTGGCGGGGGGGCCCCCCGGACACCGGGGAGCTGTTTTTT. This gives the protein CASSQDRGHWRGGPPDTGELFF. V gene TRBV4-1 combines with J gene TRBJ2-2, with TRBD2 matching over 9 bases. The V and J ends lost 0 bases and 3 bases, in that order; junction bases with no gene match: 20. The germline V gene encodes CDR1 MGHRA and CDR2 YSYEKL. The CDR3 has 22 amino acids.

Note on this clone: Compared with germline, one end of the junction differs, possibly owing to a read error. The V call is TRBV5-1, the J call TRBJ1-2; D is uncertain. Germline V CDR1 and CDR2: SGHRS, YFSETQ. This CDR3 spans 12 amino acids. CDR3 loop: CASSLFGEGYTF. CDR3 coding DNA: TGTGCCAGCAGCTTGTTCGGTGAAGGCTACACCTTC.

The rearrangement joins TRBV19 to TRBJ2-2; unclear D gene. This CDR3 comprises 15 residues. V lost 1 base and J 3 bases, leaving 9 bases between the germline ends. The germline V gene encodes CDR1 LNHDA and CDR2 SQIVND (reference sequence). Here the CDR3 reads CASSIGDTYTGELFF. The CDR3 DNA reads TGTGCCAGTAGTATAGGTGACACCTACACCGGGGAGCTGTTTTTT.

The chain has TRBV7-3 and TRBJ2-6; D unclear. Germline V lookup: CDR1 SGHTA, CDR2 FQGTGA. This CDR3 has 14 amino acids. Trimming shortened V by 4 bases and J by 2 bases, and 6 bases separated the two germline ends. The CDR3 spells CASSSLPGANVLTF. The DNA of the CDR3 is TGTGCCAGCAGCTCCCTACCTGGGGCCAACGTCCTGACTTTC.

V and J are TRBV7-2 and TRBJ2-5, with D maybe TRBD2 (5 bases). CDR3 length equals 13 residues. The V gene's germline CDR1 is SGHTA and CDR2 FQGNSA. V was clipped by 10 bases and J by 2 bases, with 14 bases between them. CDR3 DNA sequence: TGTGCCATACCCGGGATTGCTCAAGAGACCCAGTACTTC. Its protein product is CAIPGIAQETQYF.

The rearrangement joins TRBV11-2 to TRBJ1-2; a possible D gene is TRBD1 (6 bases). Germline V gene lookup returns CDR1 SGHAT and CDR2 FQNNGV. Trimming took off 3 bases at V and 3 bases at J, with 8 bases between the two ends. The CDR3 spans 13 residues. The CDR3 spells CASSLGGYYGYTF. DNA of the CDR3: TGTGCCAGCAGCTTGGGGGGCTACTATGGCTACACCTTC.